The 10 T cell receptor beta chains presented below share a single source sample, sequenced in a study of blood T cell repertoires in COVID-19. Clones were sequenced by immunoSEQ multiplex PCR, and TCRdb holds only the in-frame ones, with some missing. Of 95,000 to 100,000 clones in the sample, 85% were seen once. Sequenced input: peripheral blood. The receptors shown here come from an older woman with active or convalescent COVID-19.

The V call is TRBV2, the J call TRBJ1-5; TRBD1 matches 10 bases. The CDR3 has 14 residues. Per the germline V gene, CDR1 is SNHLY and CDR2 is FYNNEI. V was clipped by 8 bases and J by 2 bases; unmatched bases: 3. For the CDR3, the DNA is TGTGCCAGCGCCGGGACAGGGGGCAATCAGCCCCAGCATTTT. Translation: CASAGTGGNQPQHF.

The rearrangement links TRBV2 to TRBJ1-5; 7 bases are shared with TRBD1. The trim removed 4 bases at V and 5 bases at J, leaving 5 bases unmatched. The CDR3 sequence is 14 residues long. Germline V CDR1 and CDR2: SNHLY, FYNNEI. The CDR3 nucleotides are TGTGCCAGCAGTGGAACAGGGGAGCATCAGCCCCAGCATTTT. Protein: CASSGTGEHQPQHF. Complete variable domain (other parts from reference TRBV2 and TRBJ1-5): EPEVTQTPSHQVTQMGQEVILRCVPISNHLYFYWYRQILGQKVEFLVSFYNNEISEKSEIFDDQFSVERPDGSNFTLKIRSTKLEDSAMYFCASSGTGEHQPQHFGDGTRLSIL.

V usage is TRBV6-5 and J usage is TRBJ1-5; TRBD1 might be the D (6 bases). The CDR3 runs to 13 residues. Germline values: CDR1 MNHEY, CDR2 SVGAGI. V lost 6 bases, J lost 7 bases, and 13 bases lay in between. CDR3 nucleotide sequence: TGTGCCAGCAGGAATCAAGACAGGCAGCCCCAGCATTTT. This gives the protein CASRNQDRQPQHF.

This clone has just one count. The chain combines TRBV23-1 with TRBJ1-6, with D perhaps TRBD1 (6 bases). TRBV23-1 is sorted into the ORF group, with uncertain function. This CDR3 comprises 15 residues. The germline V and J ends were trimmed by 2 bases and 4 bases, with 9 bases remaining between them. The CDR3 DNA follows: TGCGCCAGCAGTCAAGACAGGCCTTATAATTCACCCCTCCACTTT. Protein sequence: CASSQDRPYNSPLHF.

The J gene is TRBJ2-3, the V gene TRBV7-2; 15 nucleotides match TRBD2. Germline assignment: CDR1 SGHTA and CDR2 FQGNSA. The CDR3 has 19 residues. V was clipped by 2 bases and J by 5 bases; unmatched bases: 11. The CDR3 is CASSLLGLAGGGDEDTQYF. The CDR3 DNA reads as TGTGCCAGCAGCTTACTGGGACTAGCGGGAGGCGGGGACGAAGATACGCAGTATTTT.

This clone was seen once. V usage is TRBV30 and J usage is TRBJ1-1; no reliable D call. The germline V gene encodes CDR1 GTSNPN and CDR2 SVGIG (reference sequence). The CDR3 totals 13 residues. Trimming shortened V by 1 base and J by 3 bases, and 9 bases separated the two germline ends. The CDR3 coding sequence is TGTGCCTGGAGTGGTTCGGTGGACACTGAAGCTTTCTTT. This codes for CAWSGSVDTEAFF. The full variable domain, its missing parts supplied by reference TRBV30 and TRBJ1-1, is SQTIHQWPATLVQPVGSPLSLECTVEGTSNPNLYWYRQAAGRGLQLLFYSVGIGQISSEVPQNLSASRPQDRQFILSSKKLLLSDSGFYLCAWSGSVDTEAFFGQGTRLTVV.

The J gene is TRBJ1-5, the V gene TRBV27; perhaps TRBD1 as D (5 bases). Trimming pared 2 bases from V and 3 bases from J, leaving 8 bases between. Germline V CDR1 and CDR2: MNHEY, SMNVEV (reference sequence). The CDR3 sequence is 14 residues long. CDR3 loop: CASSLGGLNQPQHF. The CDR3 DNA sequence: TGTGCCAGCAGTTTAGGGGGACTCAATCAGCCCCAGCATTTT.

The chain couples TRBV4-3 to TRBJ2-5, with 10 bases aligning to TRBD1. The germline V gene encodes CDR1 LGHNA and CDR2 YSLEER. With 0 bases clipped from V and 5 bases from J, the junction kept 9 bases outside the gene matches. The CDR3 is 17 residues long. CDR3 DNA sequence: TGCGCCAGCAGCCAAGATAGGACAGGGGGAGGAGGCGAGACCCAGTACTTC. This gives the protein CASSQDRTGGGGETQYF.

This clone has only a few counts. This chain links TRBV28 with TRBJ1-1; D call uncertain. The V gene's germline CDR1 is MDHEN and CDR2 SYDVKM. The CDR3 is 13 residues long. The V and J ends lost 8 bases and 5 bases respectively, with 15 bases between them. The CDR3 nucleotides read TGTGCCAGCGGGGTCCCTGGAGGAACTGAAGCTTTCTTT. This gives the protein CASGVPGGTEAFF.

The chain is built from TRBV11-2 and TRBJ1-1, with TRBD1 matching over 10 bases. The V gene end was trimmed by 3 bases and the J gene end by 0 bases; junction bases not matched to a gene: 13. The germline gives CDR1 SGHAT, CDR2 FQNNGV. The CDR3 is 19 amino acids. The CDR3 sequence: CASSFMLWGQGLLNTEAFF. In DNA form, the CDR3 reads TGTGCCAGCAGCTTCATGTTGTGGGGACAGGGGTTGCTGAACACTGAAGCTTTCTTT.